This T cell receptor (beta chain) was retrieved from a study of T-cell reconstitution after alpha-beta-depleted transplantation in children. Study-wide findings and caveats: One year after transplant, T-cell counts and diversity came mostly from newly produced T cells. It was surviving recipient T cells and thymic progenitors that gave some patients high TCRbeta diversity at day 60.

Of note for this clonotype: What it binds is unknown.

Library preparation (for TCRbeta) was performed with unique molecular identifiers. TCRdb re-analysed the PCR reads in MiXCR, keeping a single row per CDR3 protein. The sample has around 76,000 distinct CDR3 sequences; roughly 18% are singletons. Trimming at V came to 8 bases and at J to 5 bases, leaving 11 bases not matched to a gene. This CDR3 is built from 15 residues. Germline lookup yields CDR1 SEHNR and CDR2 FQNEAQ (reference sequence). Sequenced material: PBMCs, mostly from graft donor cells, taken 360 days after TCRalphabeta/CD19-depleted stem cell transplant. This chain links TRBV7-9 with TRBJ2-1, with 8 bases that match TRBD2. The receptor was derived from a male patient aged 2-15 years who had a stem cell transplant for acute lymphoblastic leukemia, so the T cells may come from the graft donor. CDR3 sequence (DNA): TGTGCCAGCCACCGCCAGGGTAGCGGGGACAATGAGCAGTTCTTC. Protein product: CASHRQGSGDNEQFF.